This paragraph covers one T cell receptor (beta chain) sequence. The antigen is undetermined. Clones were sequenced by immunoSEQ multiplex PCR, and TCRdb holds only the in-frame ones, with some missing. The table lists about 85,000 clones, about four fifths of them singletons. These data originate in a study of graft-versus-host responses after intestinal transplantation. About the research overall: The transplants performed in recipients were multivisceral, liver-intestinal, or isolated intestinal.

The V and J ends lost 7 bases and 3 bases, in that order; junction bases with no gene match: 6. The CDR3 covers 13 residues. Germline V gene sequence: CDR1 SNHLY, CDR2 FYNNEI. The source material was unstimulated CD8+ T cells sorted from spleen or lymph node cells, sampled before intestinal transplant. The rearrangement uses TRBV2 and TRBJ2-7; 7 positions match TRBD1. The TCR originated in a human donor who received an intestinal transplant. CDR3 DNA sequence: TGTGCCAGCACCGTAGCAGGGGGCTACGAGCAGTACTTC. Protein product: CASTVAGGYEQYF.